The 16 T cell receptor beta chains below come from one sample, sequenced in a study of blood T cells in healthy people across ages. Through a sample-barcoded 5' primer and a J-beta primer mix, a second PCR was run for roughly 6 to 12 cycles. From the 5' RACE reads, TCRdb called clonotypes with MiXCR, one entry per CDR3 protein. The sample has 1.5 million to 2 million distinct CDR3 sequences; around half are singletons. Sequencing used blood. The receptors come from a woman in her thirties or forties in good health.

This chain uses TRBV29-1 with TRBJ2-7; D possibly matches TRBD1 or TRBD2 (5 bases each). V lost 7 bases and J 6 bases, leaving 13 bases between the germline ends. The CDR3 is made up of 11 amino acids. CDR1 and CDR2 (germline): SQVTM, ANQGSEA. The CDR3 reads CSAGGGSEQYF. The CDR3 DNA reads TGCAGCGCTGGGGGTGGTAGCGAGCAGTACTTC.

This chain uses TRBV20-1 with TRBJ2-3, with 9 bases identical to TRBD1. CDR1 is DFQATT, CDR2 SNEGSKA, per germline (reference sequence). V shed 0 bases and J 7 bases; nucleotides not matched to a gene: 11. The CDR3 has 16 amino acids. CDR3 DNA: TGCAGTGCTAGAGAGCCGGGACAGGGCTTTTTTCATACGCAGTATTTT. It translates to CSAREPGQGFFHTQYF.

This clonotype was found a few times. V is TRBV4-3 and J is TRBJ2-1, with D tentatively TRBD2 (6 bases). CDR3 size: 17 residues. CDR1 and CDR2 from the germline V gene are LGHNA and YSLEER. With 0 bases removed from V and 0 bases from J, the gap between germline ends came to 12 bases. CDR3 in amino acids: CASSQETAGSSYNEQFF. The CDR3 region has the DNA TGCGCCAGCAGCCAAGAAACGGCGGGGAGCTCCTACAATGAGCAGTTCTTC.

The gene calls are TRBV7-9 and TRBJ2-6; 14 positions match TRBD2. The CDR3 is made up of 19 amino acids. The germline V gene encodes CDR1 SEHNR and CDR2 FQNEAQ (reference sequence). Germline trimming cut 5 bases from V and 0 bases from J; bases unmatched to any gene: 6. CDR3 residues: CASSPGTSGGDSGANVLTF. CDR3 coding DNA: TGTGCCAGCAGCCCAGGGACTAGCGGGGGAGACTCTGGGGCCAACGTCCTGACTTTC.

The CDR3 DNA sequence: TGTGCCAGCAGCCAACCGCAAGGGGTAGCGCCAGATACGCAGTATTTT. As protein: CASSQPQGVAPDTQYF. This chain joins TRBV3-1 and TRBJ2-3; D may match TRBD1 or TRBD2 (5 bases each). This CDR3 is built from 16 residues. Trimming cost V 2 bases and J 4 bases, with 16 bases left between them. Germline CDR1 reads LGHDT; CDR2 reads YNNKEL (reference sequence).

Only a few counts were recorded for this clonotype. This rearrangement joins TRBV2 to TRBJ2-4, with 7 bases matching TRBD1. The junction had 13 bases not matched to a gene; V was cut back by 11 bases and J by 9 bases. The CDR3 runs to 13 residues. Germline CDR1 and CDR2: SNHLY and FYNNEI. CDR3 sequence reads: CAWAGGFAGIQYF. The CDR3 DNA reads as TGTGCCTGGGCAGGGGGTTTCGCAGGCATTCAGTACTTC.

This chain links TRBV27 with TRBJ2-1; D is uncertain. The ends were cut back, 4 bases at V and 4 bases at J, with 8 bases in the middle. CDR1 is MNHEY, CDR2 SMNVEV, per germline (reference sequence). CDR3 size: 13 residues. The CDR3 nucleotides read TGTGCCAGCAGTTGTGGGCTGTACAATGAGCAGTTCTTC. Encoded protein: CASSCGLYNEQFF.

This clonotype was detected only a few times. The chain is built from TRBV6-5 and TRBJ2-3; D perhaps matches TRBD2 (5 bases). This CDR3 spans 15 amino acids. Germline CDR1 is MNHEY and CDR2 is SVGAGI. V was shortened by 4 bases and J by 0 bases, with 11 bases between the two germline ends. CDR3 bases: TGTGCCAGCAGTTCTGGCGGACTCAGCACAGATACGCAGTATTTT. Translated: CASSSGGLSTDTQYF.

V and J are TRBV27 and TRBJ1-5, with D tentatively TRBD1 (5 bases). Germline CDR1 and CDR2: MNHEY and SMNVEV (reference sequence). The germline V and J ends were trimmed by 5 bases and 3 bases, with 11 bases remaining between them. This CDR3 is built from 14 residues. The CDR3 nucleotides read TGTGCCAGCAGTCCGGCTGGGGCCAATCAGCCCCAGCATTTT. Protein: CASSPAGANQPQHF.

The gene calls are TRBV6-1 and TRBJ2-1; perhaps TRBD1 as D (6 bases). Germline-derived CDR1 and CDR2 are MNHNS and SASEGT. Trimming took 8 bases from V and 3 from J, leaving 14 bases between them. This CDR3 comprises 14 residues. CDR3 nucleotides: TGTGCCAGCGGACGGACAGAATTCTACAATGAGCAGTTCTTC. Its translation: CASGRTEFYNEQFF.

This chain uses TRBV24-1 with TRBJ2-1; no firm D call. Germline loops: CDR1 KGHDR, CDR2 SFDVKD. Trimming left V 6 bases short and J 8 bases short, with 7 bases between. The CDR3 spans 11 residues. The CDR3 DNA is TGTGCCACCAGTACACGGGATGAGCAGTTCTTC. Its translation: CATSTRDEQFF.

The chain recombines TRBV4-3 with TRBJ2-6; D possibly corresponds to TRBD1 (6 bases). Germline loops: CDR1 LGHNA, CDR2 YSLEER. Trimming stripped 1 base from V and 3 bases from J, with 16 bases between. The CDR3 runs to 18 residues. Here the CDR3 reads CASSQGLLGAHGANVLTF. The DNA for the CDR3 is TGCGCCAGCAGCCAAGGGCTTTTGGGGGCGCATGGGGCCAACGTCCTGACTTTC.

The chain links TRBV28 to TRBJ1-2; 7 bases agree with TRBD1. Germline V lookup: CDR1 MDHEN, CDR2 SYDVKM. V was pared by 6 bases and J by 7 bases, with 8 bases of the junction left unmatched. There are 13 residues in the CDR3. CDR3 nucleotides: TGTGCCAGCAGCAGGGGGGGAGGCTCTGGCTACACCTTC. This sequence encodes CASSRGGGSGYTF.

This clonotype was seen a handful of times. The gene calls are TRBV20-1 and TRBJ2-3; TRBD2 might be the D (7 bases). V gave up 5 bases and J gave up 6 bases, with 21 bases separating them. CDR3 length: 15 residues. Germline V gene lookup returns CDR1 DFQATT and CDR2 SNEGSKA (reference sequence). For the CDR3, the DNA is TGCAGTGCTGGTAGGGGGGGCGGGATCTCGGATACGCAGTATTTT. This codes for CSAGRGGGISDTQYF.

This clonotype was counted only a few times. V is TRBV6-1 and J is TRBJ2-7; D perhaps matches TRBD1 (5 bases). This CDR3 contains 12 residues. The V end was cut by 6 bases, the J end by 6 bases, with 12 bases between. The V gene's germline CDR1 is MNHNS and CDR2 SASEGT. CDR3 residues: CASRGLTAEQYF. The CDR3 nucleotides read TGTGCCAGCAGGGGGTTGACAGCCGAGCAGTACTTC.

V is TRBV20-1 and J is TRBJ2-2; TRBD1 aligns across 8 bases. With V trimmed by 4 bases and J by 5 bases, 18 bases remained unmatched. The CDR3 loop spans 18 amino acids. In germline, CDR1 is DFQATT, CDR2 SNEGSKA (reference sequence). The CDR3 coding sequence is TGCAGTGCTAAGCGCCAATCGGACAGGGAAATGGAGACCGGGGAGCTGTTTTTT. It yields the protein CSAKRQSDREMETGELFF.